What follows is one T cell receptor beta chain and its context. The antigen remains undetermined. The assay was immunoSEQ multiplex PCR, and TCRdb's table has in-frame clones only and misses some. The sample lists roughly 49,000 clones, 65% to 85% occurring once. The source of the sample is a study of T cells in tumors after PD-1 blockade. Study at large: Patients received pembrolizumab 200 mg every 3 weeks or cemiplimab 350 mg every 2 weeks.

Trimming took off 8 bases at V and 4 bases at J, with 20 bases between the two ends. CDR3 size: 15 residues. The V gene's germline CDR1 is MNHNY and CDR2 SVGAGI (reference sequence). Genomic DNA template from tumor biopsies or peripheral blood, 616 ng to 6,004 ng input. Study-level findings and limits: Some novel exhausted tumor clones appeared in pre-treatment blood, suggesting peripheral recruitment.

This sample comprised PBMCs, obtained before anti-PD-1 treatment. V and J are TRBV6-6 and TRBJ1-2, with D perhaps TRBD1 (5 bases). This receptor was obtained from a human donor with basal cell carcinoma. The CDR3 is CASVGNGTPLYGYTF. CDR3 DNA: TGTGCCAGCGTAGGAAACGGGACCCCCCTCTATGGCTACACCTTC.